One and the same sample provided the 27 T cell receptor beta chains below, sequenced in a study of cytomegalovirus exposure and HLA in healthy donors. The study ran its PCR with 60 Vbeta and 13 Jbeta primers. Sequencing used immunoSEQ multiplex PCR; TCRdb keeps in-frame clones, though not all of them. The table lists about 55,000 clones, 65% to 85% of them singletons. Sequencing input: PBMCs. The receptors here all came from a man aged 25 to 40 in good health and CMV-seronegative.

The genes are TRBV28 and TRBJ1-5, with 8 bases aligning to TRBD1. From germline, CDR1 is MDHEN and CDR2 SYDVKM. The CDR3 consists of 17 residues. With V trimmed by 3 bases and J by 6 bases, 13 bases remained unmatched. DNA of the CDR3: TGTGCCAGCAGTTTTGGCCAGGGGGCGCCGAAAGGTCAGCCCCAGCATTTT. It specifies CASSFGQGAPKGQPQHF. The whole variable domain, filled in from reference TRBV28 and TRBJ1-5, reads DVKVTQSSRYLVKRTGEKVFLECVQDMDHENMFWYRQDPGLGLRLIYFSYDVKMKEKGDIPEGYSVSREKKERFSLILESASTNQTSMYLCASSFGQGAPKGQPQHFGDGTRLSIL.

This clone appeared a few times. The V and J genes are TRBV27 and TRBJ2-7, with a tentative D call TRBD1 (5 bases). V dropped 4 bases and J dropped 2 bases, with 9 bases sitting between them. The CDR3 consists of 13 residues. Germline V gives CDR1 MNHEY, CDR2 SMNVEV (reference sequence). This CDR3 is CASSSVGPYEQYF. The DNA for the CDR3 is TGTGCCAGCAGTTCCGTGGGGCCCTACGAGCAGTACTTC.

The chain couples TRBV7-2 to TRBJ2-3; no clear D gene. The V end was cut by 5 bases, the J end by 0 bases, with 12 bases between. This CDR3 has 15 amino acids. Germline-derived CDR1 and CDR2 are SGHTA and FQGNSA. CDR3 sequence reads: CASSLQTSSTDTQYF. The CDR3 nucleotides are TGTGCCAGCAGCCTCCAGACTTCTAGCACAGATACGCAGTATTTT.

The chain is built from TRBV10-3 and TRBJ2-1; a possible D gene is TRBD2 (6 bases). Germline CDR1 and CDR2: ENHRY and SYGVKD. V lost 10 bases and J lost 0, with 16 bases in between. This CDR3 is built from 15 residues. CDR3 protein: CATGQLALSYNEQFF. As DNA, the CDR3 is TGTGCCACCGGGCAGCTAGCGCTCTCCTACAATGAGCAGTTCTTC.

This rearrangement joins TRBV20-1 to TRBJ2-3, with D maybe TRBD2 (5 bases). V was cut by 6 bases and J by 5 bases, with 9 bases left in between. The CDR3 covers 11 residues. Germline V gives CDR1 DFQATT, CDR2 SNEGSKA (reference sequence). The CDR3 here is CSAISVDTQYF. The CDR3 bases are TGCAGTGCAATTAGCGTAGATACGCAGTATTTT.

Points on this clone: Without the conserved terminal phenylalanine or tryptophan, this CDR3 likely stems from a read error. The chain couples TRBV7-2 to TRBJ1-5; D ambiguous. Germline V gene data show CDR1 as SGHTA and CDR2 as FQGNSA. The V end lost 7 bases, the J end lost 1 base, and 14 bases lay between the germline ends. This CDR3 has 15 residues. CDR3 nucleotide sequence: TGTGCCAGCACCGAGGACTTCGTAAGCAATCAGCCCCAGCATGTT. Its protein is CASTEDFVSNQPQHV.

This clone was observed a single time. V usage is TRBV11-3 and J usage is TRBJ2-5; D is undetermined. From germline, CDR1 is SGHNT and CDR2 YENEEA. Trimming stripped 2 bases from V and 2 bases from J, with 12 bases between. This CDR3 spans 15 amino acids. CDR3 coding DNA: TGTGCCAGCAGCTTACTAACCCGGTTACAAGAGACCCAGTACTTC. Protein: CASSLLTRLQETQYF.

This chain uses TRBV6-5 with TRBJ2-7, with TRBD1 matching over 7 bases. The junction had 5 bases not matched to a gene; V was cut back by 5 bases and J by 1 base. CDR3 length equals 14 residues. The germline gives CDR1 MNHEY, CDR2 SVGAGI. The CDR3 DNA sequence: TGTGCCAGCAGTGACAGGGACGGGTCCTACGAGCAGTACTTC. Its protein is CASSDRDGSYEQYF.

This clone showed up just a few times. The chain employs TRBV10-2 and TRBJ1-5, with a weak D call TRBD1 (5 bases). Germline assignment: CDR1 WSHSY and CDR2 SAAADI. V dropped 3 bases and J dropped 5 bases, with 11 bases sitting between them. The CDR3 extends over 14 amino acids. The CDR3 DNA reads TGCGCCAGCAGTGAATGGGGGGGTCATCAGCCCCAGCATTTT. Encoded protein: CASSEWGGHQPQHF.

The rearrangement links TRBV7-2 to TRBJ1-2, with D possibly being TRBD1 (6 bases). Germline V gene lookup returns CDR1 SGHTA and CDR2 FQGNSA. The CDR3 runs 16 residues. Trimming stripped 5 bases from V and 0 bases from J, with 16 bases between. The CDR3 region has the DNA TGTGCCAGCAGCCCCGGACAGAATGGAGCTAACTATGGCTACACCTTC. This sequence encodes CASSPGQNGANYGYTF. Full variable domain (missing parts from reference TRBV7-2 and TRBJ1-2): GAGVSQSPSNKVTEKGKDVELRCDPISGHTALYWYRQSLGQGLEFLIYFQGNSAPDKSGLPSDRFSAERTGGSVSTLTIQRTQQEDSAVYLCASSPGQNGANYGYTFGSGTRLTVV.

This chain uses TRBV4-2 with TRBJ1-2, with unresolved D. CDR3 length equals 14 residues. The V end was cut by 0 bases, the J end by 5 bases, with 10 bases between. CDR1 LGHNA and CDR2 YNFKEQ come from the germline V gene. The CDR3, as DNA: TGTGCCAGCAGCCAAGAAAGCCCTTTATATGGCTACACCTTC. It is translated as CASSQESPLYGYTF.

A few counts support this clone. This sequence joins TRBV11-2 and TRBJ2-5; D is unresolved. The CDR3 extends over 12 amino acids. The V gene's germline CDR1 is SGHAT and CDR2 FQNNGV. Trimming removed 3 bases at V and 4 bases at J, with 6 bases between. Here the CDR3 DNA reads TGTGCCAGCAGCTTGAGAGTAGAGACCCAGTACTTC. Encoded protein: CASSLRVETQYF.

The gene calls are TRBV19 and TRBJ1-1; tentatively, D is TRBD1 (6 bases). Germline CDR1 reads LNHDA; CDR2 reads SQIVND (reference sequence). Trimming shortened V by 5 bases and J by 1 base, and 17 bases separated the two germline ends. CDR3 length: 16 amino acids. The CDR3, as DNA: TGTGCCAGTAGTTTATCACAGGGTTGGGGGAACACTGAAGCTTTCTTT. The encoded protein is CASSLSQGWGNTEAFF.

The rearrangement uses TRBV5-1 and TRBJ1-2; tentatively, D is TRBD1 (5 bases). The CDR3 is made up of 13 amino acids. CDR1 and CDR2 (germline): SGHRS, YFSETQ. The germline V and J ends were trimmed by 7 bases and 2 bases, with 12 bases remaining between them. In DNA, the CDR3 is TGCGCCAGCCGGGGGGAAGTCAACTATGGCTACACCTTC. Its translation: CASRGEVNYGYTF.

The rearrangement links TRBV10-3 to TRBJ2-3; TRBD1 matches at 10 bases. This CDR3 comprises 15 residues. Germline values: CDR1 ENHRY, CDR2 SYGVKD. V gave up 10 bases and J gave up 6 bases; unmatched junction bases: 13. CDR3 region: CATTPGQGFTDTQYF. CDR3 nucleotide sequence: TGTGCCACCACACCGGGACAGGGGTTCACGGATACGCAGTATTTT.

The chain couples TRBV4-1 to TRBJ2-2; no firm D call. The CDR3 totals 14 residues. With 4 bases removed from V and 6 bases from J, the gap between germline ends came to 12 bases. Germline loops: CDR1 MGHRA, CDR2 YSYEKL. In DNA, the CDR3 is TGCGCCAGCAGCCTAGATAGTGTGGCCGGGGAGCTGTTTTTT. It specifies CASSLDSVAGELFF.

The V gene is TRBV28, the J gene TRBJ2-7; weak D call: TRBD1 (6 bases). Trimming pared 5 bases from V and 8 bases from J, leaving 16 bases between. The CDR3 is 13 residues long. In germline, CDR1 is MDHEN, CDR2 SYDVKM. The CDR3 region is CASSPGNREQQYF. The CDR3 DNA reads as TGTGCCAGCAGTCCAGGGAACAGGGAACAGCAGTACTTC.

J is TRBJ2-5 and V is TRBV18; tentatively, D is TRBD2 (6 bases). This CDR3 is built from 13 residues. Germline lookup yields CDR1 KGHSH and CDR2 LQKENI. The ends were cut back, 4 bases at V and 2 bases at J, with 8 bases in the middle. The CDR3 region is CASSQGLQETQYF. CDR3 DNA: TGTGCCAGCTCACAGGGACTGCAAGAGACCCAGTACTTC.

CDR3 region: CATLGGSYNSPLHF. As DNA, the CDR3 is TGTGCCACCCTAGGGGGCTCCTATAATTCACCCCTCCACTTT. The chain joins TRBV6-1 to TRBJ1-6; TRBD1 might be the D (6 bases). CDR3 length equals 14 residues. Germline V gives CDR1 MNHNS, CDR2 SASEGT. The germline V and J ends were trimmed by 10 bases and 0 bases, with 10 bases remaining between them.

The chain employs TRBV5-1 and TRBJ2-3, with 8 bases matching TRBD1. CDR1 and CDR2 (germline): SGHRS, YFSETQ. The CDR3 covers 16 residues. Trimming took 2 bases from V and 3 from J; bases not matched to a gene: 8. Here the CDR3 DNA reads TGCGCCAGCAGCTTCGGACAGGGTGGATTTACAGATACGCAGTATTTT. Translating it yields CASSFGQGGFTDTQYF.

CDR3 sequence reads: CASSFGAGGANVLTF. The DNA of the CDR3 is TGTGCCAGCAGCTTTGGGGCCGGTGGGGCCAACGTCCTGACTTTC. The rearrangement links TRBV5-6 to TRBJ2-6, with TRBD1 as a possible D gene (5 bases). Trimming took off 2 bases at V and 3 bases at J, with 9 bases between the two ends. CDR1 is SGHDT, CDR2 YYEEEE, per germline. The CDR3 is made up of 15 amino acids. The variable domain in full, completed from reference TRBV5-6 and TRBJ2-6, reads DAGVTQSPTHLIKTRGQQVTLRCSPKSGHDTVSWYQQALGQGPQFIFQYYEEEERQRGNFPDRFSGHQFPNYSSELNVNALLLGDSALYLCASSFGAGGANVLTFGAGSRLTVL.

The chain has TRBV7-2 and TRBJ1-5; possibly TRBD1 for D (6 bases). This CDR3 is built from 15 residues. CDR1 and CDR2 (germline): SGHTA, FQGNSA. V gave up 2 bases and J gave up 3 bases, with 11 bases separating them. The CDR3 protein is CASSLFAGVNQPQHF. Here the CDR3 DNA reads TGTGCCAGCAGCTTATTTGCAGGGGTCAATCAGCCCCAGCATTTT. The full variable domain, completed using reference TRBV7-2 and TRBJ1-5, is GAGVSQSPSNKVTEKGKDVELRCDPISGHTALYWYRQSLGQGLEFLIYFQGNSAPDKSGLPSDRFSAERTGGSVSTLTIQRTQQEDSAVYLCASSLFAGVNQPQHFGDGTRLSIL.

This chain joins TRBV18 and TRBJ2-2; the match to TRBD1 covers 7 bases. V dropped 6 bases and J dropped 3; count of bases not matched to a gene: 1. Germline loops: CDR1 KGHSH, CDR2 LQKENI. This CDR3 comprises 13 residues. The CDR3 here is CASSDRDTGELFF. As DNA, the CDR3 is TGTGCCAGCTCCGACAGGGACACCGGGGAGCTGTTTTTT.

This chain connects TRBV5-1 to TRBJ1-1; a possible D gene is TRBD1 (5 bases). Germline V gene data show CDR1 as SGHRS and CDR2 as YFSETQ. CDR3 size: 14 residues. The V end lost 4 bases, the J end lost 4 bases, and 14 bases lay between the germline ends. CDR3 sequence: CASSLGGVTTEAFF. DNA of the CDR3: TGCGCCAGCAGCCTCGGAGGGGTGACCACTGAAGCTTTCTTT.

This chain uses TRBV15 with TRBJ2-3; 8 bases match TRBD2. In germline, CDR1 is LNHNV, CDR2 YYDKDF (reference sequence). Trimming took 1 base from V and 5 from J; bases not matched to a gene: 11. The CDR3 is 17 residues long. The CDR3 sequence is CATSRGPDSGKGDTQYF. The CDR3 region has the DNA TGTGCCACCAGCAGAGGACCAGATAGCGGGAAGGGAGATACGCAGTATTTT. The variable domain in full, completed from reference TRBV15 and TRBJ2-3, reads DAMVIQNPRYQVTQFGKPVTLSCSQTLNHNVMYWYQQKSSQAPKLLFHYYDKDFNNEADTPDNFQSRRPNTSFCFLDIRSPGLGDTAMYLCATSRGPDSGKGDTQYFGPGTRLTVL.

The chain combines TRBV4-1 with TRBJ1-2; 8 bases fit TRBD1. This CDR3 has 14 residues. V lost 2 bases to trimming and J lost 2 bases; unmatched junction nucleotides: 1. Germline V gives CDR1 MGHRA, CDR2 YSYEKL. CDR3 sequence: CASSQRTGNYGYTF. CDR3 nucleotide sequence: TGCGCCAGCAGCCAACGGACAGGGAACTATGGCTACACCTTC.

CDR3: CASSVTGAGEQYF. The CDR3 nucleotides are TGTGCCAGCAGCGTAACAGGGGCTGGCGAGCAGTACTTC. The chain couples TRBV9 to TRBJ2-7; 7 positions match TRBD1. Losses at the gene ends were 1 base for V and 6 bases for J; bases not matched to a gene: 4. Germline V gives CDR1 SGDLS, CDR2 YYNGEE. The CDR3 loop spans 13 amino acids.